This TCR beta chain was identified in a study of blood T cell repertoires in COVID-19. This CDR3 comprises 15 residues. Germline CDR1 is MGHRA and CDR2 is YSYEKL. The V gene end was trimmed by 4 bases and the J gene end by 11 bases; junction bases not matched to a gene: 14. Recruited during active infection, patients (from Seattle) were subsequently followed longitudinally. Libraries were prepared by immunoSEQ multiplex PCR; TCRdb keeps only in-frame clonotypes and omits some of them. The repertoire has 190,000 or so clones, around 95% of them found once; the top ten carry 0.76%. This clone was picked up a small number of times.

The sequenced sample was peripheral blood. V usage is TRBV4-1 and J usage is TRBJ2-3, with 8 bases aligning to TRBD1. The receptor was isolated from a man between 25 and 39 years old with COVID-19, enrolled during active disease. The CDR3 region is CASSRRAQGARGQYF. The DNA for the CDR3 is TGCGCCAGCAGCCGAAGGGCTCAGGGGGCGCGAGGGCAGTATTTT.